These T cell receptor beta chains were read from a single sample in a study of cytomegalovirus exposure and HLA in healthy donors. TCRdb's copy holds only in-frame clones and misses some; the assay was immunoSEQ multiplex PCR. The sample contains about 160,000 clones, 70% to 85% of which appear only once. Sequencing was performed on PBMCs. All receptors derive from a male donor in good health and CMV-seronegative. CDR3s include the opening cysteine and the closing phenylalanine or tryptophan. The D gene is left open where the match is weak. Size is omitted from some rows. Given values are once, few, many or a class for expanded clones.

d_call j_call clone_size v_call cdr3_nt cdr3_aa
. TRBJ2-4 . TRBV7-9 TGTGCCAGCAGCTTAGATACCCGGGGTCCAATTCAGTACTTC CASSLDTRGPIQYF
. TRBJ2-3 . TRBV7-6 TGTGCCAGCAGCTTAACTCAGGGGACCACAGATACGCAGTATTTT CASSLTQGTTDTQYF
. TRBJ1-1 . TRBV12-5 TGTGCTAGTGGTTTCCAAAACACTGAAGCTTTCTTT CASGFQNTEAFF
. TRBJ2-7 . TRBV27 TGTGCCAGCAGCCTGGGAGGGGGGCGCAGCGAGCAGTACTTC CASSLGGGRSEQYF
TRBD1 TRBJ2-3 few TRBV7-9 TGTGCCAGCAGCCTAGGACAGGGCTACACAGATACGCAGTATTTT CASSLGQGYTDTQYF
TRBD2 TRBJ2-7 . TRBV12-5 TGTGCTAGTGGTTCGTCACTAGCGGGCGCCTCCTACGAGCAGTACTTC CASGSSLAGASYEQYF
TRBD2 TRBJ2-3 . TRBV4-1 TGCGCCAGCAGCCTATTAGCGACTAGCGGGGGGGCAACAGATACGCAGTATTTT CASSLLATSGGATDTQYF
TRBD2 TRBJ2-1 . TRBV6-5 TGTGCCAGCAGTTCTCTAGCGGAGACTAATGAGCAGTTCTTC CASSSLAETNEQFF
TRBD1 TRBJ2-7 . TRBV6-5 TGTGCCAGCAGTTACCGGACAGGGTTCTACGAGCAGTACTTC CASSYRTGFYEQYF
TRBD1 TRBJ1-2 . TRBV6-5 TGTGCCAGCGCCAAATACCAGGGGGACTATGGCTACACCTTC CASAKYQGDYGYTF
. TRBJ1-5 . TRBV4-1 TGCGCCAGCAGCCAAGCAGGGTCCCGCAATCAGCCCCAGCATTTT CASSQAGSRNQPQHF
TRBD2 TRBJ2-1 . TRBV29-1 TGCAGCGTTGAGGGTAGGACTAGCGGGTACAATGAGCAGTTCTTC CSVEGRTSGYNEQFF
. TRBJ2-3 . TRBV7-9 TGTGCCAGCAGCTTAAAGGTAACGGGATCCACAGATACGCAGTATTTT CASSLKVTGSTDTQYF
TRBD1 TRBJ2-7 once TRBV27 TGTGCCAGCTCACCCGGGACAGGGGGTTACGAGCAGTACTTC CASSPGTGGYEQYF
. TRBJ2-2 . TRBV6-6 TGTGCCAGCAGTTACGTACAGTTAGCGAACACCGGGGAGCTGTTTTTT CASSYVQLANTGELFF
. TRBJ1-2 . TRBV5-1 TGCGCCAGCAGCTTGCAGACAGTATACGGCTACACCTTC CASSLQTVYGYTF
TRBD2 TRBJ2-3 . TRBV19 TGTGCCAGTAGTTTAGCGGGAGTCACAGATACGCAGTATTTT CASSLAGVTDTQYF
. TRBJ1-2 . TRBV4-3 TGCGCCAGCAGCCAGGTGGAGGGGTATGGCTACACCTTC CASSQVEGYGYTF
. TRBJ1-1 . TRBV6-5 TGTGCCAGCAGTTACTCGAGCCGGGGTAGCGCTTTCTTT CASSYSSRGSAFF
TRBD1 TRBJ2-7 once TRBV28 TGTGCCAGCAGTCAGGGACAGCCGATGACCTACGAGCAGTACTTC CASSQGQPMTYEQYF
TRBD2 TRBJ2-1 . TRBV5-4 TGTGCCAGCAGCTCATTTACTGGGACTAGCGGAACCTACAATGAGCAGTTCTTC CASSSFTGTSGTYNEQFF
TRBD2 TRBJ2-1 few TRBV5-5 TGTGCCAGCAGCCGCTTGGCGGGGGTCCAGTTCTTC CASSRLAGVQFF
TRBD1 TRBJ1-6 . TRBV7-2 TGTGCCAGCAGCCCGCAGGGACAGACAAATTCACCCCTCCACTTT CASSPQGQTNSPLHF
TRBD1 TRBJ1-3 . TRBV5-6 TGTGCCAGCAGCTTTGGGGACAGGGGTACTGGAAACACCATATATTTT CASSFGDRGTGNTIYF
. TRBJ2-7 . TRBV6-6 TGTGCCAGCAGTTACGACTTAACCTACGAGCAGTACTTC CASSYDLTYEQYF
TRBD1 TRBJ1-1 . TRBV5-1 TGCGCCAGCAGCCTCGGGACAGGGGGCTTCGGGGCTTTCTTT CASSLGTGGFGAFF
. TRBJ1-1 once TRBV7-3 TGTGCCAGCAGCTCCTGGGGGGGGGCAGAAACTGAAGCTTTCTTT CASSSWGGAETEAFF
. TRBJ2-5 . TRBV27 TGTGCCAGCAGTTTATCGGAGGGGGAGACCCAGTACTTC CASSLSEGETQYF
. TRBJ1-3 . TRBV7-8 TGTGCCAGCAGCTTAGCGCAGTCCTCTGGAAACACCATATATTTT CASSLAQSSGNTIYF
. TRBJ2-3 . TRBV15 TGTGCCACCTCCCGTTTCGGAGATACGCAGTATTTT CATSRFGDTQYF
. TRBJ2-1 . TRBV2 TGTGCCAGCAGTCTTGCTAGCTCCTACAATGAGCAGTTCTTC CASSLASSYNEQFF
. TRBJ1-4 . TRBV6-5 TGTGCCAGCAGTTACGGGCCAGGCTCCGGTGAAAAACTGTTTTTT CASSYGPGSGEKLFF
TRBD2 TRBJ2-2 . TRBV27 TGTGCCAGCATAGAAGGGGACTACTCCACCGGGGAGCTGTTTTTT CASIEGDYSTGELFF
. TRBJ1-4 . TRBV14 TGTGCCAGCAGCCAAGGGGACGGGGAGGGCGAAAAACTGTTTTTT CASSQGDGEGEKLFF
TRBD2 TRBJ2-1 few TRBV9 TGTGCCAGCAGCTTAACCCCGGGGACTAGCGTTGAAAGCTCCTACAATGAGCAGTTCTTC CASSLTPGTSVESSYNEQFF
TRBD1 TRBJ2-7 . TRBV5-5 TGTGCCAGCAGTTTCAACCCCGGGACAGGCTCCTACGAGCAGTACTTC CASSFNPGTGSYEQYF
TRBD2 TRBJ2-1 . TRBV5-4 TGTGCCAGCAGCGGGGGGACTAGCGGGGTCAATGAGCAGTTCTTC CASSGGTSGVNEQFF
. TRBJ2-1 few TRBV7-6 TGTGCCAGCAGCTTAGTAGTCTCAAAGCACAATGAGCAGTTCTTC CASSLVVSKHNEQFF
. TRBJ1-2 once TRBV6-5 TGTGCCAGCACCCCGGGGCAGGGGATCTATGGCTACACCTTC CASTPGQGIYGYTF
. TRBJ1-3 . TRBV11-2 TGTGCCAGCAGCTCAAATCATGGAAACACCATATATTTT CASSSNHGNTIYF
. TRBJ1-1 . TRBV29-1 TGCAGCGTTGCGGGGGGCCTGAACACTGAAGCTTTCTTT CSVAGGLNTEAFF
TRBD2 TRBJ2-1 . TRBV11-3 TGTGCCAGCAGCTTGGGACTAGCGGGGTACTCCTACAATGAGCAGTTCTTC CASSLGLAGYSYNEQFF
TRBD1 TRBJ2-2 . TRBV6-5 TGTGCCAGCAGTTTGACAGGGGGGACCGGGGAGCTGTTTTTT CASSLTGGTGELFF
. TRBJ1-1 . TRBV14 TGTGCCAGCAGCCAAGCACGGGGGACTGAAGCTTTCTTT CASSQARGTEAFF
. TRBJ2-7 . TRBV6-1 TGTGCCAGCACAGTCTCCTACGAGCAGTACTTC CASTVSYEQYF
. TRBJ1-6 . TRBV28 TGTGCCAGCAGAAAGAGCTCCTATAATTCACCCCTCCACTTT CASRKSSYNSPLHF
. TRBJ1-2 once TRBV5-8 TGTGCCGGTCGGCGTCGGGAGGTGGCCGGAGGAGGCTACACCTTC CAGRRREVAGGGYTF
TRBD1 TRBJ2-2 . TRBV7-2 TGTGCCAGCAGCTCCCGGGACAGGGGCACCGGGGAGCTGTTTTTT CASSSRDRGTGELFF
. TRBJ2-5 . TRBV5-1 TGCGCCAGCAGCTTGGATCCCCCACAACAAGGGGGGACCCAGTACTTC CASSLDPPQQGGTQYF
TRBD1 TRBJ2-2 . TRBV18 TGTGCCAGCGCGGACAGGGCACCCGGGGAGCTGTTTTTT CASADRAPGELFF
. TRBJ1-1 . TRBV19 TGTGCCAGTAGGGAAGACATGCCGAACACTGAAGCTTTCTTT CASREDMPNTEAFF
TRBD1 TRBJ2-7 once TRBV7-3 TGTGCCAGCAGCCTGGACAGGGCCTACGAGCAGTACTTC CASSLDRAYEQYF